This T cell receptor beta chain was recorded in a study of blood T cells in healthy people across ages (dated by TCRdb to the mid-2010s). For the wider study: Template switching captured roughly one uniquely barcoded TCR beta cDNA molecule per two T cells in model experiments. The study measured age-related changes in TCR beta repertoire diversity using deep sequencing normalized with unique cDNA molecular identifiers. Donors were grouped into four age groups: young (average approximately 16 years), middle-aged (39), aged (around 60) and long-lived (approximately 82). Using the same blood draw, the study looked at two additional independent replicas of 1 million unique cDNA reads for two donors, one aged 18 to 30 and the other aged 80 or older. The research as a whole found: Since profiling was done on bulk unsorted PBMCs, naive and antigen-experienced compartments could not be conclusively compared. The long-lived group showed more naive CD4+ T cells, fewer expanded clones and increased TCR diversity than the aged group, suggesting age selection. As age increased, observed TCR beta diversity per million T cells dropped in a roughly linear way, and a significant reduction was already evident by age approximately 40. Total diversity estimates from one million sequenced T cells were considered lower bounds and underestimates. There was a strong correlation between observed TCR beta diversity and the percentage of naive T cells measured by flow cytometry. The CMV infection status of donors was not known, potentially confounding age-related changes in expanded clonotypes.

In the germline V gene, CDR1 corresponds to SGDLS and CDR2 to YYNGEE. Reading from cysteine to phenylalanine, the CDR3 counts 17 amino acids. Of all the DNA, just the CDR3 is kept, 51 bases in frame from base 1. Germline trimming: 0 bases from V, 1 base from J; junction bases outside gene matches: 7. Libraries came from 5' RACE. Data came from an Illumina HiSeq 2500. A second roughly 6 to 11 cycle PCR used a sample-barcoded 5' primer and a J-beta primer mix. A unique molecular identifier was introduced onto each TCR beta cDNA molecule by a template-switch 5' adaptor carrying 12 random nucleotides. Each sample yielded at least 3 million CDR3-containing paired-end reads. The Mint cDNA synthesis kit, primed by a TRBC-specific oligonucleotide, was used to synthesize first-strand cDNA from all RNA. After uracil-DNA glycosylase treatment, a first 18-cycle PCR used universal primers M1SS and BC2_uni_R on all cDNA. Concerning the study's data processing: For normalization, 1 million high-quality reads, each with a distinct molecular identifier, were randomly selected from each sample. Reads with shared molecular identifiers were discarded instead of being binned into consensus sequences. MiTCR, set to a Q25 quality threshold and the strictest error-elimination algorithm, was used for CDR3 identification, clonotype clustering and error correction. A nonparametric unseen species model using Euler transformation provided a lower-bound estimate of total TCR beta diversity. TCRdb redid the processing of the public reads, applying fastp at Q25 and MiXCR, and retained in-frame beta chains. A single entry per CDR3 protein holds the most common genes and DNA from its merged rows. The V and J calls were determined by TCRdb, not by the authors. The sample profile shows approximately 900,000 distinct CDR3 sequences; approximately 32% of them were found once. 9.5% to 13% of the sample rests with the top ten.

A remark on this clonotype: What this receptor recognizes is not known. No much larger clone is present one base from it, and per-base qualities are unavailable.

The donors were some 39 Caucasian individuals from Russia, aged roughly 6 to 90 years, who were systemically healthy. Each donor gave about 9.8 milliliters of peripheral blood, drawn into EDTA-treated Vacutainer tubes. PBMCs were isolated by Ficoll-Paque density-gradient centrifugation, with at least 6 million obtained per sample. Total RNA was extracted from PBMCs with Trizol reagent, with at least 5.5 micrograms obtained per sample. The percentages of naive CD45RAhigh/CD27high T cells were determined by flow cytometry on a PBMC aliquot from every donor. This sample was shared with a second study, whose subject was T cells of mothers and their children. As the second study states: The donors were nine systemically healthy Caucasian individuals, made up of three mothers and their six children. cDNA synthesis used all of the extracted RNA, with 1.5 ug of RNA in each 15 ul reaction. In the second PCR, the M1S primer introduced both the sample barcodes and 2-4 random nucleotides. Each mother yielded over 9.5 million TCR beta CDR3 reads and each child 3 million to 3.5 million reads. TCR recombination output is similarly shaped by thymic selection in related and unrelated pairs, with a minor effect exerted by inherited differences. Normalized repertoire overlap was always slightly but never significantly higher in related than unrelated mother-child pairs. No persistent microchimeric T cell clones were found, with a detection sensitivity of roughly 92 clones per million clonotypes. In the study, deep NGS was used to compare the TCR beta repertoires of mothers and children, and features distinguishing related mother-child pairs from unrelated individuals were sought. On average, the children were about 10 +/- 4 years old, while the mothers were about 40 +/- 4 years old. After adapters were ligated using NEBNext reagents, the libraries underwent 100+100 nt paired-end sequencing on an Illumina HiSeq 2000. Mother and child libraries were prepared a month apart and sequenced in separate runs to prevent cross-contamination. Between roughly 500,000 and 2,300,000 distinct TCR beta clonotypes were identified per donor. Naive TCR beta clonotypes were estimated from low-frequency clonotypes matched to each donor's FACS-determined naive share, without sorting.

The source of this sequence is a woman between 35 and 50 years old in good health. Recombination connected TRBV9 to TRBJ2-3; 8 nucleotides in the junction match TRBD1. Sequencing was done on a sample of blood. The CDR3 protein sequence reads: CASSVAPGGMGTDTQYF. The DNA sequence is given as TGTGCCAGCAGCGTAGCTCCAGGGGGCATGGGCACAGATACGCAGTATTTT.